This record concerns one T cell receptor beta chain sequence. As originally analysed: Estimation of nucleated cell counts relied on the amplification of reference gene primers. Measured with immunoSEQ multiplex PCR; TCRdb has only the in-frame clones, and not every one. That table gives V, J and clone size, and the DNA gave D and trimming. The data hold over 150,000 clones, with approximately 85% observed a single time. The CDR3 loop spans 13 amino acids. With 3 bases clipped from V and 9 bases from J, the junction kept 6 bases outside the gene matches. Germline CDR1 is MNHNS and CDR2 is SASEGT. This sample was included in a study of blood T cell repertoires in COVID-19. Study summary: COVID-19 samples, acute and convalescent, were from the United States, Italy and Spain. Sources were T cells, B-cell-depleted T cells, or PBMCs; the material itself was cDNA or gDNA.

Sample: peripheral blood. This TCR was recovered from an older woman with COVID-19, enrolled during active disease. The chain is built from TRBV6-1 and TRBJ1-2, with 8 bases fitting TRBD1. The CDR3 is CASSDRTGKRYTF. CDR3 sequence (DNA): TGTGCCAGCAGTGACCGGACAGGGAAACGCTACACCTTC.